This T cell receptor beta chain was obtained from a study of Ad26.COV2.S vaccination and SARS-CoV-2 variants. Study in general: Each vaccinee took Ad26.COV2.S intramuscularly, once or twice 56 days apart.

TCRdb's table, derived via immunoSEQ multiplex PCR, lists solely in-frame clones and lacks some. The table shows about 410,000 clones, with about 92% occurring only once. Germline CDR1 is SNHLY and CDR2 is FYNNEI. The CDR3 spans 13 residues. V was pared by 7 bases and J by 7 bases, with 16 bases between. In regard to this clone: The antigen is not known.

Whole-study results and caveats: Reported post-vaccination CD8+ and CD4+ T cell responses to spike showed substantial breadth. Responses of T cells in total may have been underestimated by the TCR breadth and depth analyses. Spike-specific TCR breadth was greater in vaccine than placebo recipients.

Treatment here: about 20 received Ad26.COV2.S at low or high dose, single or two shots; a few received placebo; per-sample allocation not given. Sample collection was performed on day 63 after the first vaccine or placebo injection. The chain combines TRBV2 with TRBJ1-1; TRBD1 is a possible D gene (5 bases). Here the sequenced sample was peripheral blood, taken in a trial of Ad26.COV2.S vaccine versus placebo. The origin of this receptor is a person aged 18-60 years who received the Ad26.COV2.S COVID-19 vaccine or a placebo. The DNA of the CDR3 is TGTGCCAGCACCTACGTGGTGGGGGATGAAGCTTTCTTT. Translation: CASTYVVGDEAFF.